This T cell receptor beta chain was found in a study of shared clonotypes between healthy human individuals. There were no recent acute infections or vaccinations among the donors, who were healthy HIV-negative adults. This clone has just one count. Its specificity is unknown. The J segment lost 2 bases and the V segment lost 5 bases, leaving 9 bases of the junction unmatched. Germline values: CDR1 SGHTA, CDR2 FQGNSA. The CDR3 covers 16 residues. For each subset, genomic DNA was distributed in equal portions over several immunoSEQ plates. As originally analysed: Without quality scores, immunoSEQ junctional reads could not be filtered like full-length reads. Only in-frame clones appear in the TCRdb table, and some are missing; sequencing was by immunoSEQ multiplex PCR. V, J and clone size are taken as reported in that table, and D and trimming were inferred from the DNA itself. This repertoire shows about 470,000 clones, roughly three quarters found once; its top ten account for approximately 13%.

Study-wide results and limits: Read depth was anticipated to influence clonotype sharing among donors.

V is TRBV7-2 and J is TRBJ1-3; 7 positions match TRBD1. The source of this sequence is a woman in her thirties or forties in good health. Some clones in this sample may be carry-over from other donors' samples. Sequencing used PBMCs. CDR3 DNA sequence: TGTGCCAGCAGCGCCCACTCAGGGGGAACTGGAAACACCATATATTTT. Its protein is CASSAHSGGTGNTIYF.